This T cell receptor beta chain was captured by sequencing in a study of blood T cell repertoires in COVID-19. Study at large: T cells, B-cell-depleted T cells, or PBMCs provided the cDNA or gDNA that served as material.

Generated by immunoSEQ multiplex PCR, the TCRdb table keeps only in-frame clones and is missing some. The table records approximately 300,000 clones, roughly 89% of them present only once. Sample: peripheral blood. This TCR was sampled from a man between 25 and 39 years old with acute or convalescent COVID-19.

The CDR3 sequence is CASSFMRVGPYEQYF. DNA for the CDR3: TGTGCCAGCAGCTTTATGAGGGTGGGTCCCTACGAGCAGTACTTC. The chain is built from TRBV7-8 and TRBJ2-7; a weak D match, TRBD2 (5 bases). Trimming stripped 3 bases from V and 2 bases from J, with 14 bases between. Germline-derived CDR1 and CDR2 are SGHVS and FQNEAQ. This CDR3 is built from 15 residues.